Below are 25 T cell receptor beta chains sequenced from a single sample in a study of blood T cell repertoires in COVID-19. The protocol was immunoSEQ multiplex PCR, while the TCRdb copy is restricted to in-frame clones and leaves out a portion. The sample yields tens of thousands of clones, about 79% seen once. The specimen sequenced was peripheral blood. The source is a human donor with acute or convalescent COVID-19. The donor label of this sample is uncertain.

The chain employs TRBV30 and TRBJ1-2, with D possibly matching TRBD1 (5 bases). Per the germline V gene, CDR1 is GTSNPN and CDR2 is SVGIG (reference sequence). This CDR3 is 15 amino acids long. V was trimmed by 0 bases and J by 3 bases, leaving 14 bases between them. CDR3 in amino acids: CAWSVKGQVDYGYTF. The CDR3 bases are TGTGCCTGGAGTGTAAAGGGGCAGGTGGACTATGGCTACACCTTC.

J is TRBJ1-2 and V is TRBV3-1 (or the pseudogene TRBV3-2); D uncertain. Germline V gives CDR1 LGHDT, CDR2 YNNKEL (reference sequence). This CDR3 has 11 amino acids. V lost 5 bases, J lost 6 bases, and 7 bases lay in between. Written as DNA, the CDR3 is TGTGCCAGCAGCGCACTCAATGGCTACACCTTC. It specifies CASSALNGYTF.

The V and J genes are TRBV6-5 and TRBJ2-5; D may be TRBD2 (5 bases). Trimming left V 2 bases short and J 7 bases short, with 14 bases between. CDR1 and CDR2 from the germline V gene are MNHEY and SVGAGI. CDR3 length equals 14 residues. The CDR3 nucleotides are TGTGCCAGCAGTTACGACCGACCCGCGGGGACCCAGTACTTC. Residues: CASSYDRPAGTQYF.

The table lists this clone with a few counts. The chain joins TRBV2 to TRBJ1-1; TRBD1 matches at 11 bases. V lost 7 bases and J lost 6; bases outside the gene matches: 7. The CDR3 has 14 amino acids. Germline-derived CDR1 and CDR2 are SNHLY and FYNNEI. In DNA form, the CDR3 reads TGTGCCAGCACGTTGGGACAGGGGGGCGCTGAAGCTTTCTTT. This codes for CASTLGQGGAEAFF. The whole variable domain, remainder taken from reference TRBV2 and TRBJ1-1, is EPEVTQTPSHQVTQMGQEVILRCVPISNHLYFYWYRQILGQKVEFLVSFYNNEISEKSEIFDDQFSVERPDGSNFTLKIRSTKLEDSAMYFCASTLGQGGAEAFFGQGTRLTVV.

The V gene is TRBV3-1 (or the pseudogene TRBV3-2), the J gene TRBJ2-5; the match to TRBD2 covers 11 bases. CDR1 LGHDT and CDR2 YNNKEL come from the germline V gene (reference sequence). The CDR3 extends over 17 amino acids. V was pared by 4 bases and J by 2 bases, with 9 bases of the junction left unmatched. The CDR3 region has the DNA TGTGCCAGCAGCCCACACGCTATAGCGGGAGGGCAAGAGACCCAGTACTTC. Encoded protein: CASSPHAIAGGQETQYF.

Only one count was recorded for this clone. CDR3 DNA sequence: TGCGCCAGCAGCTTGGTTTCGGGGGTCCAAGAGACCCAGTACTTC. Translating gives CASSLVSGVQETQYF. The chain has TRBV5-1 and TRBJ2-5, with TRBD2 as a possible D gene (6 bases). V shed 0 bases and J shed 1 base, with 10 bases lying between them. CDR3 length: 15 amino acids. CDR1 is SGHRS, CDR2 YFSETQ, per germline.

The chain is built from TRBV7-2 and TRBJ2-7; 11 bases line up with TRBD2. Germline assignment: CDR1 SGHTA and CDR2 FQGNSA. The CDR3 has 15 residues. The V segment lost 5 bases and the J segment 0 bases; nucleotides outside the gene matches: 3. CDR3 bases: TGTGCCAGCAGCACTAGCGGGGGACGCTCCTACGAGCAGTACTTC. Translating gives CASSTSGGRSYEQYF.

CDR3 loop: CASSHTGTSGSRTYEQYF. The DNA for the CDR3 is TGTGCCAGCAGCCACACCGGGACTAGCGGGAGTCGTACCTACGAGCAGTACTTC. The genes are TRBV9 and TRBJ2-7; 14 bases match TRBD2. CDR1 and CDR2 (germline): SGDLS, YYNGEE. V lost 4 bases, J lost 2 bases, and 11 bases stayed unmatched. The CDR3 runs 18 residues.

This chain links TRBV28 with TRBJ1-2; the D gene is possibly TRBD1 (5 bases). The length of the CDR3 is 14 residues. Germline loops: CDR1 MDHEN, CDR2 SYDVKM. V was shortened by 3 bases and J by 4 bases, with 12 bases between the two germline ends. The CDR3 loop is CASSFSRGSYGYTF. The CDR3 bases are TGTGCCAGCAGTTTTTCTCGGGGGAGCTATGGCTACACCTTC.

This chain links TRBV24-1 with TRBJ2-7; 7 bases are a match to TRBD1. The V gene end was trimmed by 2 bases and the J gene end by 3 bases; junction bases not matched to a gene: 12. This CDR3 contains 17 residues. Per the germline V gene, CDR1 is KGHDR and CDR2 is SFDVKD. In DNA form, the CDR3 reads TGTGCCACCAGTGATTCGAGAAACAGGGGACCCCACTACGAGCAGTACTTC. This sequence encodes CATSDSRNRGPHYEQYF.

This clone was seen just once. The chain combines TRBV29-1 with TRBJ1-4; 8 bases map to TRBD1. Germline-derived CDR1 and CDR2 are SQVTM and ANQGSEA. The CDR3 is made up of 14 amino acids. The V segment lost 1 base and the J segment 7 bases; nucleotides outside the gene matches: 5. Here the CDR3 DNA reads TGCAGCGTTGAAGGGACAGGGTCGGGTGAAAAACTGTTTTTT. This sequence encodes CSVEGTGSGEKLFF.

This clone was recorded a few times. J is TRBJ2-1 and V is TRBV19; maybe TRBD2 (6 bases). This CDR3 region has 16 residues. V was clipped by 3 bases and J by 3 bases, with 15 bases between them. Germline values: CDR1 LNHDA, CDR2 SQIVND (reference sequence). CDR3 in DNA: TGTGCCAGTAGTATTGGTAGCGGATCGGACTACAATGAGCAGTTCTTC. This translates into CASSIGSGSDYNEQFF.

J is TRBJ1-1 and V is TRBV28; 8 nucleotides match TRBD1. The trim removed 6 bases at V and 11 bases at J, leaving 11 bases unmatched. The CDR3 totals 13 residues. Looked up from germline, CDR1 is MDHEN and CDR2 is SYDVKM. CDR3 loop: CASSSGQGETAFF. As DNA, the CDR3 is TGTGCCAGCAGCTCCGGACAGGGTGAAACGGCTTTCTTT.

V is TRBV29-1 and J is TRBJ2-3; 11 bases map to TRBD2. The CDR3 sequence is 12 residues long. The germline gives CDR1 SQVTM, CDR2 ANQGSEA. The CDR3 loop reads CTTSGGTDTQYF. The CDR3 DNA reads TGCACAACTAGCGGGGGTACAGATACGCAGTATTTT.

There are a few counts of this clone. This rearrangement joins TRBV11-2 to TRBJ1-1, with TRBD1 identical over 7 bases. Per the germline V gene, CDR1 is SGHAT and CDR2 is FQNNGV. After removal of 5 bases from V and 5 bases from J, the junction contained 11 bases not matched to a gene. CDR3 length equals 15 residues. The DNA for the CDR3 is TGTGCCAGCAGCGCCCTAAACAGGGGTGATACTGAAGCTTTCTTT. Protein product: CASSALNRGDTEAFF. The complete variable domain, with remaining parts taken from reference TRBV11-2 and TRBJ1-1, reads EAGVAQSPRYKIIEKRQSVAFWCNPISGHATLYWYQQILGQGPKLLIQFQNNGVVDDSQLPKDRFSAERLKGVDSTLKIQPAKLEDSAVYLCASSALNRGDTEAFFGQGTRLTVV.

CDR3 nucleotide sequence: TGTGCCAGTAGCTTGGGAGTTGGGACTGAAGCTTTCTTT. Translated: CASSLGVGTEAFF. This chain uses TRBV19 with TRBJ1-1; D is ambiguous. This CDR3 region has 13 residues. The V end was cut by 6 bases, the J end by 5 bases, with 13 bases between. The V gene's germline CDR1 is LNHDA and CDR2 SQIVND (reference sequence).

The V call is TRBV3-1 (or the pseudogene TRBV3-2), the J call TRBJ2-3; 11 bases map to TRBD2. Trimming cost V 1 base and J 3 bases; bases outside gene matches: 6. Germline CDR1 is LGHDT and CDR2 is YNNKEL (reference sequence). This CDR3 comprises 17 residues. As DNA, the CDR3 is TGTGCCAGCAGCCAAGCCCCCTTAGCGGGAGGGACAGATACGCAGTATTTT. Protein: CASSQAPLAGGTDTQYF.

This chain joins TRBV14 and TRBJ1-4, with D tentatively TRBD1 (6 bases). Trimming cost V 1 base and J 14 bases, with 14 bases left between them. This CDR3 is built from 13 residues. The germline V gene has CDR1 SGHDN and CDR2 FVKESK. CDR3 sequence reads: CASSQGDIQRLFF. As DNA, the CDR3 is TGTGCCAGCAGCCAAGGGGACATCCAACGGCTGTTTTTT.

This rearrangement joins TRBV28 to TRBJ2-3; TRBD1 matches 8 bases. The germline V gene has CDR1 MDHEN and CDR2 SYDVKM. The CDR3 has 18 residues. Trimming removed 6 bases from V and 1 base from J; junction bases left unmatched: 15. The CDR3 spells CASRPDVDRGRGTDTQYF. The CDR3 DNA reads TGTGCCAGCAGACCCGACGTAGACAGGGGTCGGGGCACAGATACGCAGTATTTT.

V is TRBV5-4 and J is TRBJ1-2, with D tentatively TRBD1 (5 bases). The CDR3 totals 18 residues. Germline loops: CDR1 SGHNT, CDR2 YYREEE (reference sequence). Deletions cut 0 bases from V and 6 bases from J, with 24 bases between. The DNA for the CDR3 is TGTGCCAGCAGCTTGGTCCGGGGGACGTTCAGTCTCCAGCATGGCTACACCTTC. It yields the protein CASSLVRGTFSLQHGYTF. Looking up the rest from reference TRBV5-4 and TRBJ1-2 gives the full variable domain: ETGVTQSPTHLIKTRGQQVTLRCSSQSGHNTVSWYQQALGQGPQFIFQYYREEENGRGNFPPRFSGLQFPNYSSELNVNALELDDSALYLCASSLVRGTFSLQHGYTFGSGTRLTVV.

V and J are TRBV7-3 and TRBJ2-2; a weak D match, TRBD2 (7 bases). This CDR3 has 15 amino acids. Trimming removed 0 bases at V and 7 bases at J, with 12 bases between. CDR1 SGHTA and CDR2 FQGTGA come from the germline V gene. This chain's CDR3 is CASSLTAGAHGELFF. In nucleotides, the CDR3 is TGTGCCAGCAGCTTAACGGCGGGGGCTCACGGGGAGCTGTTTTTT.

This clone is judged medium-sized. Other DNA sequences within the sample encode an identical CDR3. The chain couples TRBV9 to TRBJ2-7, with a tentative D call TRBD2 (6 bases). The CDR3 has 14 amino acids. V shed 0 bases and J shed 2 bases, with 9 bases lying between them. Germline CDR1 reads SGDLS; CDR2 reads YYNGEE. In DNA form, the CDR3 reads TGTGCCAGCAGCGTAGTGGGGGGAGCCTACGAGCAGTACTTC. Amino acids: CASSVVGGAYEQYF. The full variable domain, its missing parts supplied by reference TRBV9 and TRBJ2-7, is DSGVTQTPKHLITATGQRVTLRCSPRSGDLSVYWYQQSLDQGLQFLIQYYNGEERAKGNILERFSAQQFPDLHSELNLSSLELGDSALYFCASSVVGGAYEQYFGPGTRLTVT.

The chain carries TRBV27 and TRBJ2-7, with 8 bases fitting TRBD1. The length of the CDR3 is 15 residues. The V and J ends lost 0 bases and 3 bases, in that order; junction bases with no gene match: 4. From germline, CDR1 is MNHEY and CDR2 SMNVEV (reference sequence). CDR3 nucleotide sequence: TGTGCCAGCAGTTTATCGGCAGGGGGCCGCTACGAGCAGTACTTC. Encoded protein: CASSLSAGGRYEQYF.

This chain uses TRBV27 with TRBJ2-2; D may be TRBD1 (6 bases). Germline V gene lookup returns CDR1 MNHEY and CDR2 SMNVEV (reference sequence). Deletions cut 8 bases from V and 2 bases from J, with 9 bases between. CDR3 length equals 13 residues. The CDR3 loop reads CASRDTNTGELFF. CDR3 in DNA: TGTGCCAGCCGGGACACCAACACCGGGGAGCTGTTTTTT.

This sequence joins TRBV6-5 and TRBJ1-5; D unresolved. The CDR3 contains 13 residues. V was clipped by 10 bases and J by 0 bases, with 10 bases between them. CDR1 is MNHEY and CDR2 is SVGAGI in the germline V gene. The CDR3, as DNA: TGTGCCAAATCCAGTTATAGCAATCAGCCCCAGCATTTT. The encoded protein is CAKSSYSNQPQHF.